This is a list of T cell receptor beta chains from one sample in a study of monozygotic twins with inflammatory bowel disease. TCRdb reprocessed the 5' RACE reads and reports one entry per CDR3 protein, with no DNA. The repertoire table contains some 130,000 distinct CDR3 sequences. Input material: blood. The source is a human donor with ulcerative colitis or Crohn's disease, or a healthy co-twin of an affected twin (not recorded which). The CDR3 runs from the conserved cysteine through the conserved F or W.

v_call: TRBV28; j_call: TRBJ2-1; cdr3_aa: CASSGTSNEQFF
v_call: TRBV11-2; j_call: TRBJ2-1; cdr3_aa: CASSSLLLRGNEQFF
v_call: TRBV10-3; j_call: TRBJ2-3; cdr3_aa: CAISELFLGTAVTDTQYF
v_call: TRBV4-1; j_call: TRBJ2-3; cdr3_aa: CASSQEEDRGISTQYF
v_call: TRBV7-2; j_call: TRBJ2-5; cdr3_aa: CASSSPGNWETQYF
v_call: TRBV5-5; j_call: TRBJ2-1; cdr3_aa: CASYKREAANEQFF
v_call: TRBV24-1; j_call: TRBJ2-5; cdr3_aa: CATSEMGQGEETQYF
v_call: TRBV7-2; j_call: TRBJ2-7; cdr3_aa: CASSLGLEQYF
v_call: TRBV11-3; j_call: TRBJ2-1; cdr3_aa: CASSSPSGRHRNEQFF
v_call: TRBV5-1; j_call: TRBJ1-5; cdr3_aa: CASSLGDRGYNQPQHF
v_call: TRBV27; j_call: TRBJ2-7; cdr3_aa: CASSTDLGYSYEQYF
v_call: TRBV7-6; j_call: TRBJ2-3; cdr3_aa: CASSFKTGTGANTDTQYF
v_call: TRBV12-3/TRBV12-4; j_call: TRBJ1-2; cdr3_aa: CASSPLHVRYGYTF
v_call: TRBV5-1; j_call: TRBJ1-2; cdr3_aa: CASSLARTGDYGYTF
v_call: TRBV18; j_call: TRBJ1-3; cdr3_aa: CASSPPSESGNTIYF
v_call: TRBV10-3; j_call: TRBJ2-7; cdr3_aa: CAISGGGGSYEQYF
v_call: TRBV7-3; j_call: TRBJ2-1; cdr3_aa: CASRPRLAVDNEQFF
v_call: TRBV18; j_call: TRBJ1-1; cdr3_aa: CASSPGQGRTEAFF
v_call: TRBV3-1; j_call: TRBJ2-1; cdr3_aa: CASSQGSRYEQFF
v_call: TRBV20-1; j_call: TRBJ2-2; cdr3_aa: CSARDLGLAGKTGELFF
v_call: TRBV7-9; j_call: TRBJ1-1; cdr3_aa: CASSLDYTEAFF
v_call: TRBV6-1; j_call: TRBJ2-7; cdr3_aa: CASSQGLAASYEQYF
v_call: TRBV29-1; j_call: TRBJ2-1; cdr3_aa: CSVAGLAGLEQFF
v_call: TRBV6-5; j_call: TRBJ2-7; cdr3_aa: CASSYSRTSGSYEQYF
v_call: TRBV3-1; j_call: TRBJ2-3; cdr3_aa: CASSQDLRETSTDTQYF
v_call: TRBV6-1; j_call: TRBJ2-1; cdr3_aa: CASSEGGGGRPYNEQFF
v_call: TRBV18; j_call: TRBJ2-7; cdr3_aa: CASSSGTSGGILYEQYF
v_call: TRBV11-2; j_call: TRBJ2-1; cdr3_aa: CASSYGRGSEQFF
v_call: TRBV10-3; j_call: TRBJ2-1; cdr3_aa: CAISEPSGRLTYNEQFF
v_call: TRBV3-1; j_call: TRBJ2-7; cdr3_aa: CASSPQRDPYEQYF
v_call: TRBV20-1; j_call: TRBJ2-3; cdr3_aa: CSASVLATSTDTQYF
v_call: TRBV18; j_call: TRBJ2-1; cdr3_aa: CASSPRQDNEQFF
v_call: TRBV7-3; j_call: TRBJ2-1; cdr3_aa: CASSPPGRESIEQFF
v_call: TRBV5-1; j_call: TRBJ2-1; cdr3_aa: CASRSQGGAFYNEQFF
v_call: TRBV29-1; j_call: TRBJ1-1; cdr3_aa: CSGQKNTEAFF
v_call: TRBV30; j_call: TRBJ1-1; cdr3_aa: CALNIQGFYTEAFF
v_call: TRBV14; j_call: TRBJ2-3; cdr3_aa: CASSQPSGTDTQYF
v_call: TRBV5-6; j_call: TRBJ2-1; cdr3_aa: CASGLRGRFGPGSEQFF
v_call: TRBV29-1; j_call: TRBJ2-2; cdr3_aa: CSVADFTGELFF
v_call: TRBV6-2/TRBV6-3; j_call: TRBJ1-3; cdr3_aa: CASRDHGLGNTIYF
v_call: TRBV29-1; j_call: TRBJ2-1; cdr3_aa: CSVETGEGSSYNEQFF
v_call: TRBV9; j_call: TRBJ2-1; cdr3_aa: CASSPSQGASYNEQFF
v_call: TRBV27; j_call: TRBJ2-2; cdr3_aa: CASSWRLNTGELFF
v_call: TRBV6-5; j_call: TRBJ1-3; cdr3_aa: CASSYSLNSGNTIYF
v_call: TRBV12-3/TRBV12-4; j_call: TRBJ2-7; cdr3_aa: CASSLTLGRYEQYF
v_call: TRBV5-1; j_call: TRBJ2-1; cdr3_aa: CASSEAPSTGYSYNEQFF